The present TCR beta chain was sequenced within a study of OX40 agonist ivuxolimab in advanced cancers. In germline, CDR1 is SGHAT, CDR2 FQNNGV. V lost 3 bases and J lost 4; bases outside the gene matches: 11. The CDR3 length is 17 residues. Profiling relied on immunoSEQ multiplex PCR, and the TCRdb table lists in-frame clones only, not all of them. The profile covers 80,000 to 85,000 clones, with about 86% appearing a single time and 6.6% taken by the ten largest. Whole-study findings and limits: It was also the case that some nonresponders had low normalized T-cell clonal expansion.

Turning to this clone: The antigen is not known.

Material: CD4+ or CD8+ T cells sorted from blood, obtained in a trial of the OX40 agonist ivuxolimab. The source is an adult with an advanced solid tumor such as melanoma, head and neck, liver or kidney cancer. The J gene is TRBJ2-3, the V gene TRBV11-2; TRBD1 aligns across 9 bases. The CDR3 is CASSFTGTGRASDTQYF. The CDR3 nucleotides read TGTGCCAGCAGCTTCACCGGGACAGGGAGAGCCTCAGATACGCAGTATTTT.